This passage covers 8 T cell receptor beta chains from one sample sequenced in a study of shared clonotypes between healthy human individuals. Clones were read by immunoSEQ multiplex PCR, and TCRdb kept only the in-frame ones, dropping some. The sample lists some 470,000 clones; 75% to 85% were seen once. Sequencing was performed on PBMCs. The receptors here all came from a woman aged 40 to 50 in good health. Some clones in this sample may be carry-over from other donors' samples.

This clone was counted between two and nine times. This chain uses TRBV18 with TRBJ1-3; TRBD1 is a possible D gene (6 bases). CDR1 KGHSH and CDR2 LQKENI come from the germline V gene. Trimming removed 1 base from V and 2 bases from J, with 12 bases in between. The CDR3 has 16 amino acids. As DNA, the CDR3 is TGTGCCAGCTCACCACTTCCGGGGGCTACTGGAAACACCATATATTTT. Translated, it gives CASSPLPGATGNTIYF.

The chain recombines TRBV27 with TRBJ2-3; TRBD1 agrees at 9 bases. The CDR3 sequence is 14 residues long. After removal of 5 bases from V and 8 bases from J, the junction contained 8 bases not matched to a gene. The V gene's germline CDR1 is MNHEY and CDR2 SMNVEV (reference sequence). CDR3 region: CASSSPGQGTTQYF. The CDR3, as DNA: TGTGCCAGCAGTAGTCCGGGACAGGGTACTACGCAGTATTTT.

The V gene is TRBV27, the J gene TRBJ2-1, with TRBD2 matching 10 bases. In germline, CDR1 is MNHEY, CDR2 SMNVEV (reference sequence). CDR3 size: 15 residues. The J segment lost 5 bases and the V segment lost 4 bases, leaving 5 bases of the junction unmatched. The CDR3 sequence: CASSSTSGANNEQFF. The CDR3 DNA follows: TGTGCCAGCAGTTCCACTAGCGGGGCTAACAATGAGCAGTTCTTC.

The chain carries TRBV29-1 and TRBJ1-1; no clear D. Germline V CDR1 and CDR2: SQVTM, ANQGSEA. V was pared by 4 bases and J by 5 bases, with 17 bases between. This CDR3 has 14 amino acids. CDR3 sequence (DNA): TGCAGCGTTGGGGAGGGAGGGAGAAGAACTGAAGCTTTCTTT. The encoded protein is CSVGEGGRRTEAFF.

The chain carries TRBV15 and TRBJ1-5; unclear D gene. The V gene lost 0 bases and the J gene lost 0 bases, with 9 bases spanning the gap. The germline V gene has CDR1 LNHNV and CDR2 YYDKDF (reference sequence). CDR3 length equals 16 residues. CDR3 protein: CATSRDVTRSNQPQHF. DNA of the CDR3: TGTGCCACCAGCAGAGATGTTACACGTAGCAATCAGCCCCAGCATTTT.

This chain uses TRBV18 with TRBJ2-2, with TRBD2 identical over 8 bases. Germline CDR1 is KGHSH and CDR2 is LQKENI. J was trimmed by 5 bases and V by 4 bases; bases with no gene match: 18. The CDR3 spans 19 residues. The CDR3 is CASSQTGTSGQRGTGELFF. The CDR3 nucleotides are TGTGCCAGCTCACAAACGGGTACTAGCGGACAAAGAGGGACCGGGGAGCTGTTTTTT.

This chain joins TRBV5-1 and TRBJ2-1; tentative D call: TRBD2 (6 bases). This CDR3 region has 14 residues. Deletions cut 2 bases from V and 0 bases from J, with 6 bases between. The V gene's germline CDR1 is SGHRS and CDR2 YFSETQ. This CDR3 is CASSFGSSYNEQFF. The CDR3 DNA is TGCGCCAGCAGCTTCGGGAGCTCCTACAATGAGCAGTTCTTC.

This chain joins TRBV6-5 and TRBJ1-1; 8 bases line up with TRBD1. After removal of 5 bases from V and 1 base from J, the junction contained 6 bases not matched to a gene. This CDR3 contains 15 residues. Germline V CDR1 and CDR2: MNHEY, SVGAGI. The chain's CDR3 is CASSRRTGRNTEAFF. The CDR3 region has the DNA TGTGCCAGCAGTAGACGGACAGGGCGGAACACTGAAGCTTTCTTT.